This record concerns one TCR beta chain sequence. This specimen comes from a study of shared clonotypes between healthy human individuals. Between the trimmed V and J ends, which lost 0 bases and 1 base, there was a span of 7 bases. CDR3 length equals 14 residues. Germline loops: CDR1 SGDLS, CDR2 YYNGEE. As defined, naive CD8 cells were CD45RO-negative and positively selected for CCR7, with terminally differentiated effector memory CD45RA+ cells excluded. Method: immunoSEQ multiplex PCR; TCRdb's copy keeps in-frame clones and lacks some. The sample records approximately 2,000,000 clones, 93% being singletons.

This sequence joins TRBV9 and TRBJ1-2; D gene unclear. This receptor was obtained from a man aged 18 to 29 in good health. Some clones in this sample may be carry-over from other donors' samples. The sample was naive CD8+ T cells from PBMCs. The CDR3 is CASSVGQYNYGYTF. CDR3 coding DNA: TGTGCCAGCAGCGTAGGTCAGTATAACTATGGCTACACCTTC.